This is a list of T cell receptor beta chains from one sample in a study of vaccination and CD4 T cells after COVID-19. MiXCR was run by TCRdb on the PCR reads, yielding one entry per CDR3 protein. Of about 6,600 distinct CDR3 sequences listed, 40% to 50% are singletons. Their antigens are not known. The sequencing sample was made of CD4+ T cells from blood, cultured in vitro. The receptors here all came from a human donor who had recovered from COVID-19. CDR3s include the opening cysteine and the closing phenylalanine or tryptophan. D genes are given only for firm matches. A clone size is listed for some rows: how often the clone was seen (once, few, many), or a class if it is expanded.

clone_size j_call d_call v_call cdr3_nt cdr3_aa
- TRBJ2-3 - TRBV7-8 TGTGCCAGCAGCCCGGGGACTGATACAGATACGCAGTATTTT CASSPGTDTDTQYF
few TRBJ1-1 - TRBV19 TGTGCCAGTAGTTCCAGGACGGGGAACACTGAAGCTTTCTTT CASSSRTGNTEAFF
few TRBJ1-1 - TRBV5-4 TGTGCCAGCAGCTTGGTAGGTAGACCAAGCACTGAAGCTTTCTTT CASSLVGRPSTEAFF
few TRBJ1-1 TRBD1 TRBV2 TGTGCCAGCAGTGTGACAGGGATGAACACTGAAGCTTTCTTT CASSVTGMNTEAFF
- TRBJ1-2 - TRBV4-1 TGCGCCAGCAGTAAAACAGGGTCTCGTGGCTACACCTTC CASSKTGSRGYTF
- TRBJ1-1 TRBD1 TRBV2 TGTGCCAGCACTGGGACAGGGGTCGGCACTGAAGCTTTCTTT CASTGTGVGTEAFF
few TRBJ2-3 - TRBV15 TGTGCCACCAGCAGAGGTAGTCCCCGAGGCACAGATACGCAGTATTTT CATSRGSPRGTDTQYF
- TRBJ1-6 - TRBV6-1 TGTGCCAGCAGTGAAGACAGGACCGGGAATTCACCCCTCCACTTT CASSEDRTGNSPLHF
- TRBJ2-7 - TRBV6-1 TGTGCCAGCAGGAGTGGGCCGGGCGGGGCCCACGAGCAGTACTTC CASRSGPGGAHEQYF
- TRBJ2-3 TRBD2 TRBV20-1 TGCAGTGCTAGACTAGCGGGAGGAAGGGGGCCAGATACGCAGTATTTT CSARLAGGRGPDTQYF
large TRBJ2-5 - TRBV7-6 TGTGCCAGCAGCTCAACTCCGGGACACCGGTCGGAGACCCAGTACTTC CASSSTPGHRSETQYF
few TRBJ1-5 TRBD1 TRBV6-1 TGTGCCAGCAGTCCGGGACAGGGAAGTCAGCCCCAGCATTTT CASSPGQGSQPQHF
medium-sized TRBJ2-1 - TRBV11-3 TGTGCCAGCAGCTTAGCTGGGACGGTCTCGGCGCAGAATGAGCAGTTCTTC CASSLAGTVSAQNEQFF
- TRBJ1-3 - TRBV5-1 TGCGCCAGCAGCTTGGACGGGATCTCTGGAAACACCATATATTTT CASSLDGISGNTIYF
- TRBJ2-7 - TRBV6-2/TRBV6-3 TGTGCCAGCAGGTTTTTGTCCTCTCGACACGAGCAGTACTTC CASRFLSSRHEQYF
once TRBJ2-7 TRBD1 TRBV7-9 TGTGCCAGCAGCCCGCCCCGGGACAGGTTATTTCCTTGCGAGCAGTACTTC CASSPPRDRLFPCEQYF
- TRBJ2-5 - TRBV7-9 TGTGCCAGCAGCTTCGGGCGATTGGGGGGTCAAGAGACCCAGTACTTC CASSFGRLGGQETQYF
- TRBJ2-5 - TRBV2 TGTGCCAGCAGGTCTTTCTTAGTGGAGACCCAGTACTTC CASRSFLVETQYF
few TRBJ1-5 - TRBV6-1 TGTGCCAGCGGGGCGGGGGGAAATAGCAATCAGCCCCAGCATTTT CASGAGGNSNQPQHF
- TRBJ2-1 - TRBV7-2 TGTGCCAGCAGCTTAATAAGACAGGTCTCCTACAATGAGCAGTTCTTC CASSLIRQVSYNEQFF